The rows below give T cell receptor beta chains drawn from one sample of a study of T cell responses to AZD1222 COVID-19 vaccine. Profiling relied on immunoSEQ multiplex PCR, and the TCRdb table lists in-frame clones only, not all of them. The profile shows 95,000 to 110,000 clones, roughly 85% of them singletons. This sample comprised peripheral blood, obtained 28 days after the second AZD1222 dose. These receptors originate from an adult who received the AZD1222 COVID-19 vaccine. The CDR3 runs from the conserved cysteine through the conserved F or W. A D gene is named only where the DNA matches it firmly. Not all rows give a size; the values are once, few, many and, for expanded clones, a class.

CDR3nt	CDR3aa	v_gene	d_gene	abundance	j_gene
TGTGCCACCAGTGATACCCGATCAGGGGGCAATGAGCAGTTCTTC	CATSDTRSGGNEQFF	TRBV24-1	TRBD1	-	TRBJ2-1
TGTGCCAGCAGTTTCCGGGACAGGGACTACCAAGAGACCCAGTACTTC	CASSFRDRDYQETQYF	TRBV28	TRBD1	once	TRBJ2-5
TGTGCCAGCAGCTGGGGCCGGGGCCCCTACGAGCAGTACTTC	CASSWGRGPYEQYF	TRBV28	-	few	TRBJ2-7
TGTGCCTGGAGTGTATGGGGGGGTGACAATGAGCAGTTCTTC	CAWSVWGGDNEQFF	TRBV30	TRBD2	-	TRBJ2-1
TGCGCCAGCAGCCAAGGAAGTCGGCGAAACGCTGAAGCTTTCTTT	CASSQGSRRNAEAFF	TRBV4-1	-	-	TRBJ1-1
TGTGCCAGCAGTTACTCAGGCGAGGACGGCGGCTACACCTTC	CASSYSGEDGGYTF	TRBV6-5	-	few	TRBJ1-2
TGTGCCAGCAGTTACCGGACCGGGAGTGGAGCTTTCTTT	CASSYRTGSGAFF	TRBV6-5	-	once	TRBJ1-1
TGTGCCAGCAGTCCCCGAGCTGGGGGGGCCTCAAATGAGCAGTTCTTC	CASSPRAGGASNEQFF	TRBV2	-	-	TRBJ2-1
TGTGCCAGTAGTATTATAGCGGGGGACGGTTACAATGAGCAGTTCTTC	CASSIIAGDGYNEQFF	TRBV19	TRBD2	-	TRBJ2-1
TGTGCCAGCAGTCGAACAGGGGGCGCGAATGGCTACACCTTC	CASSRTGGANGYTF	TRBV6-5	TRBD1	few	TRBJ1-2
TGCGCCAGCAGCATCGCCGGGACGGGGGACGAGCAGTACTTC	CASSIAGTGDEQYF	TRBV5-1	-	few	TRBJ2-7
TGTGCCAGCAGCACCGGGACAGGGGGCACCGGGGAGCTGTTTTTT	CASSTGTGGTGELFF	TRBV7-6	TRBD1	-	TRBJ2-2
TGCGCCAGCAGCTTGGGCCCGGGACAGAACTATGGCTACACCTTC	CASSLGPGQNYGYTF	TRBV5-1	TRBD1	once	TRBJ1-2
TGTGCCAGCAGCGCCGACGGAATGCAAGAGACCCAGTACTTC	CASSADGMQETQYF	TRBV9	-	-	TRBJ2-5
TGTGCCATCGGGACGGCAACGAACACCGGGGAGCTGTTTTTT	CAIGTATNTGELFF	TRBV28	-	-	TRBJ2-2
TGTGCCAGCAGTACCCAAAGACAGGGACAGACCCCCAATCAGCCCCAGCATTTT	CASSTQRQGQTPNQPQHF	TRBV28	TRBD1	-	TRBJ1-5